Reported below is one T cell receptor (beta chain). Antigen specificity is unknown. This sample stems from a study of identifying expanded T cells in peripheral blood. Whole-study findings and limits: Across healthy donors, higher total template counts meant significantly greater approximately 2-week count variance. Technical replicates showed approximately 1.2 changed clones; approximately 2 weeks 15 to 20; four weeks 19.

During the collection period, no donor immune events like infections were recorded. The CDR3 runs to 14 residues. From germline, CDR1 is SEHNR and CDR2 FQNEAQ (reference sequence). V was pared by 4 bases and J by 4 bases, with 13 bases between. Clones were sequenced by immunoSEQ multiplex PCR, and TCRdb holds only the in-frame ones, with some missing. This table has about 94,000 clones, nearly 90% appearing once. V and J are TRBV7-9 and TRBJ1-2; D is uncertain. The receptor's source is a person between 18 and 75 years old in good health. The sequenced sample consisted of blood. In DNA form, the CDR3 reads TGTGCCAGCAGCTCTGAGGCCGGCAGCTATGGCTACACCTTC. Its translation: CASSSEAGSYGYTF.